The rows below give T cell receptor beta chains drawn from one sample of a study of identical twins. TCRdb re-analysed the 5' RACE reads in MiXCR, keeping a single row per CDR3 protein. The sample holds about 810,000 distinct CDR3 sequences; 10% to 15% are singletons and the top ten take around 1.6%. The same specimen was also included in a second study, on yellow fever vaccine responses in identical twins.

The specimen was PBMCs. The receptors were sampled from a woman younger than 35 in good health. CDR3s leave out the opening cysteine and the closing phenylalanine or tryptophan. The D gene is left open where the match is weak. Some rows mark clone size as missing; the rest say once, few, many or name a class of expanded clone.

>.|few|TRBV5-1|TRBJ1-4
ASSPGTRDEKLF
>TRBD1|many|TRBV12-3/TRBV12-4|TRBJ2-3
ASSQTGGADTQY
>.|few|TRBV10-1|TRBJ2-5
ASSEGQGPQETQY
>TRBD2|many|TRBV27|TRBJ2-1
AITGGPYNEQF
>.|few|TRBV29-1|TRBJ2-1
SVDWELDEQF
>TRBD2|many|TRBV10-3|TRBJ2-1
AISDRLAGGRGQF
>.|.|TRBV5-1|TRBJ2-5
ASSPQVWGLRETQY
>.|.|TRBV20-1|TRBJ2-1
SARGGVYNEQF
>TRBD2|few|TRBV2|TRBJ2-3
ASSHTSGVTTDTQY
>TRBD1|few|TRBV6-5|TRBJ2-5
ASSYSGRLGGTGEETQY
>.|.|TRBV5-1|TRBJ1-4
ASSGKQESNEKLF
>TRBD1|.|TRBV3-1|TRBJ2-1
ASSLTDRGPYNEQF
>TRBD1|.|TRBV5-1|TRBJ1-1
ASSLRDREDEAF
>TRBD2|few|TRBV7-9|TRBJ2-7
ASSITSTSGSYEQY
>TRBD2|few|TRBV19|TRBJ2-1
ATTPIGPSGKRGEQF
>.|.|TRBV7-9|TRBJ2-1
ASSNRALAMNNEQF
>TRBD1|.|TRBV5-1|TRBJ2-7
ASGQGASRRYEQY
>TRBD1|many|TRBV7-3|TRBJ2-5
ASSRDRQETQY
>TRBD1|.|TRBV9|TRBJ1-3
ASSVQGASGNTIY
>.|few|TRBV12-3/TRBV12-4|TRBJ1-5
ASSSKGGSNQPQH
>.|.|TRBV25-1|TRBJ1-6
ASRGIYNSPLH
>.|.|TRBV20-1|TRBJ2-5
SARGQGKETQY
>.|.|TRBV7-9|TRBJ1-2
ASSPIDGYT
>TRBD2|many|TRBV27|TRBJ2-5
ASSGVSGGAKTQY
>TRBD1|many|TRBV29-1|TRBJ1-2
SVAGQGSIYGYT
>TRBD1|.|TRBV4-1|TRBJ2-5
ASSQGQLETQY
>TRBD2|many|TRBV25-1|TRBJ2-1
ASSEYDGSGIIYNEQF
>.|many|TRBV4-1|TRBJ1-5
ASSQDPSTASENQPQH
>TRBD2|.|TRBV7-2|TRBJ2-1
ASSLMRGDEQF
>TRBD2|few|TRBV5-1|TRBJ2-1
ASSLDGRSNDEQF
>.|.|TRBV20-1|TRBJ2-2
SARTGQRLTGELF
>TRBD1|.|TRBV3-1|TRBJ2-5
ATQDRAWETQY
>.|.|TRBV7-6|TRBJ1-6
ASSATTSYNSPLH
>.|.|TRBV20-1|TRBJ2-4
SARGGHLGAKNIQY
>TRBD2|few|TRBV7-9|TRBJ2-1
ASSPKTSGRANEQF
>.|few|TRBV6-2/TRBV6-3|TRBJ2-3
ASMGDGTDTQY